This TCR beta chain was obtained from a study of CD4 T cells in relation to SARS-CoV-2 and coronaviruses. The assay was immunoSEQ multiplex PCR, and TCRdb's table has in-frame clones only and misses some. The table shows some 65,000 clones, with around 87% occurring only once. CD4+ T cells from unexposed donors were obtained before the COVID-19 pandemic (2011-2018). CDR1 and CDR2 from the germline V gene are SGHRS and YFSETQ. The V end lost 5 bases, the J end lost 4 bases, and 18 bases lay between the germline ends. CDR3 length equals 15 residues. The clonotype was recovered from a human donor in good health. The sample was memory CD4+ T cells from PBMCs. The rearrangement joins TRBV5-1 to TRBJ2-5; D possibly corresponds to TRBD1 (6 bases). The CDR3 coding sequence is TGCGCCAGCAGGAGCACAGGGTGGGAAGGAGAGACCCAGTACTTC. Encoded protein: CASRSTGWEGETQYF.